A few counts support the clone carrying this TCR beta chain. Its antigen is undetermined. The CDR3 length is 16 residues. V shed 6 bases and J 2 bases; nucleotides not matched to a gene: 5. From germline, CDR1 is SNHLY and CDR2 FYNNEI. This entry comes from a study of CD8+ T cells in alopecia areata. Study observations and caveats: More clonal than normal scalp was lesional scalp, particularly alopecia totalis/universalis.

Following extraction, RNA underwent reverse transcription to cDNA, which served as the sequencing template. TCRdb keeps only in-frame clones here, not all; method: immunoSEQ multiplex PCR. The table lists 110,000 to 150,000 clones, nearly 55% of them singletons. The treatment was: oral pan-JAK inhibitor, 5-10 mg twice daily. This rearrangement joins TRBV2 to TRBJ2-6; 9 nucleotides align to TRBD1. Material: CD8+ T cells sorted from blood, obtained at week 4, from a patient treated with tofacitinib. This TCR derives from a human donor with alopecia areata. The CDR3 DNA reads as TGTGCCAGCAGCACAGGGGGCGAGGCTGGGGCCAACGTCCTGACTTTC. This sequence encodes CASSTGGEAGANVLTF.